These 8 T cell receptor beta chains came from one sample sequenced in a study of T cell responses to AZD1222 COVID-19 vaccine (dated by TCRdb to the early 2020s). Receptor libraries were prepared by the immunoSEQ multiplex PCR assay. TCRdb took over this immuneACCESS table, retaining in-frame rearrangements with V and J assigned. Such tables are incomplete; in checked studies, under half of the missing clones stem from an unresolved V gene, and the remainder is unexplained. The sample table shows 87,000 or so clones, and about 90% are seen once. The ten largest clonotypes hold 8% to 9.5% of the sample. The time point label corresponds to: baseline before first vaccination. The input for sequencing was peripheral blood, taken on day 0 of AZD1222 vaccination. The receptors shown here come from an adult in good health.

The chain joins TRBV7-2 to TRBJ2-3; the D gene is possibly TRBD1 (5 bases). This CDR3 comprises 15 residues. Trimming left V 1 base short and J 1 base short, with 9 bases between. From germline, CDR1 is SGHTA and CDR2 FQGNSA. CDR3 bases: TGTGCCAGCAGCTTAGAGGGGTACCGCACAGATACGCAGTATTTT. This sequence encodes CASSLEGYRTDTQYF.

The rearrangement uses TRBV5-1 and TRBJ2-7; possible D gene TRBD2, 6 bases. CDR1 is SGHRS and CDR2 is YFSETQ in the germline V gene. CDR3 length equals 15 residues. Trimming removed 5 bases from V and 2 bases from J, with 17 bases in between. This chain's CDR3 is CASSRTGTGAYEQYF. CDR3 coding DNA: TGCGCCAGCAGTAGGACCGGGACTGGGGCCTACGAGCAGTACTTC.

The chain uses TRBV3-1 (or the pseudogene TRBV3-2) and TRBJ2-1, with 8 bases that match TRBD1. CDR3 length equals 20 residues. V was clipped by 7 bases and J by 0 bases; unmatched bases: 20. Germline CDR1 reads LGHDT; CDR2 reads YNNKEL (reference sequence). The CDR3 DNA reads as TGTGCCAGCACCCTCACAGGGGGTAGGGTAAAGACGAGCTCCTACAATGAGCAGTTCTTC. Protein product: CASTLTGGRVKTSSYNEQFF.

This clone occurred a few times. The chain links TRBV19 to TRBJ1-2; D unclear. CDR3 size: 13 residues. Germline assignment: CDR1 LNHDA and CDR2 SQIVND (reference sequence). V dropped 2 bases and J dropped 5 bases, with 9 bases sitting between them. CDR3 bases: TGTGCCAGTAGTATAAGACAACGATATGGCTACACCTTC. Encoded protein: CASSIRQRYGYTF. Full variable domain (outside the CDR3, taken from reference TRBV19 and TRBJ1-2): DGGITQSPKYLFRKEGQNVTLSCEQNLNHDAMYWYRQDPGQGLRLIYYSQIVNDFQKGDIAEGYSVSREKKESFPLTVTSAQKNPTAFYLCASSIRQRYGYTFGSGTRLTVV.

The chain couples TRBV11-2 to TRBJ1-4, with TRBD1 matching over 8 bases. Germline values: CDR1 SGHAT, CDR2 FQNNGV. After removal of 4 bases from V and 2 bases from J, the junction contained 6 bases not matched to a gene. This CDR3 region has 16 residues. The CDR3 DNA is TGTGCCAGCAGCTGGGGGAACAGGGGGACTAATGAAAAACTGTTTTTT. Translation gives CASSWGNRGTNEKLFF.

This chain joins TRBV6-5 and TRBJ2-7, with 10 nucleotides matching TRBD1. The CDR3 length is 15 residues. V dropped 7 bases and J dropped 5; count of bases not matched to a gene: 11. Germline V gives CDR1 MNHEY, CDR2 SVGAGI. The CDR3 DNA follows: TGTGCCAGCACCAGCCCCCTGACAGGGGGCCACGAGCAGTACTTC. Translation gives CASTSPLTGGHEQYF.

The sample holds a few counts of this clone. This chain connects TRBV7-2 to TRBJ1-2; D remains ambiguous. This CDR3 spans 15 amino acids. The V end was cut by 5 bases, the J end by 0 bases, with 13 bases between. Germline CDR1 SGHTA, CDR2 FQGNSA. CDR3 coding DNA: TGTGCCAGCAGCCCGAACCGGGCTGCTAACTATGGCTACACCTTC. Amino acid sequence: CASSPNRAANYGYTF.

V is TRBV7-2 and J is TRBJ1-3; 8 bases match TRBD1. Trimming cost V 5 bases and J 6 bases; bases outside gene matches: 9. Germline values: CDR1 SGHTA, CDR2 FQGNSA. This CDR3 is 15 amino acids long. CDR3 in amino acids: CASSAGQGETNTIYF. The CDR3 nucleotides read TGTGCCAGCAGCGCTGGACAGGGAGAAACAAACACCATATATTTT.